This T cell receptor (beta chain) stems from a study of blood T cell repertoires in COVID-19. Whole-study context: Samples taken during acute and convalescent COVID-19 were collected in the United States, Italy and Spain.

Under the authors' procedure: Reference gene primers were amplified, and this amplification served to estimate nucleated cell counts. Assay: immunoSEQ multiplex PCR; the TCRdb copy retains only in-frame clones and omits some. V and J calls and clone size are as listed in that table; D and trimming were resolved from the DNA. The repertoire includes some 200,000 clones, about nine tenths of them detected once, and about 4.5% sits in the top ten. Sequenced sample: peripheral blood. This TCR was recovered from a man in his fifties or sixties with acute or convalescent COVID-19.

CDR3 DNA sequence: TGCGCCAGCAGCTTAACAGGGTCCCAAAATGAAAAACTGTTTTTT. Translation: CASSLTGSQNEKLFF. The chain joins TRBV5-1 to TRBJ1-4; D possibly corresponds to TRBD1 (6 bases). Trimming cost V 2 bases and J 5 bases, with 13 bases left between them. The CDR3 length is 15 residues. CDR1 and CDR2 from the germline V gene are SGHRS and YFSETQ.